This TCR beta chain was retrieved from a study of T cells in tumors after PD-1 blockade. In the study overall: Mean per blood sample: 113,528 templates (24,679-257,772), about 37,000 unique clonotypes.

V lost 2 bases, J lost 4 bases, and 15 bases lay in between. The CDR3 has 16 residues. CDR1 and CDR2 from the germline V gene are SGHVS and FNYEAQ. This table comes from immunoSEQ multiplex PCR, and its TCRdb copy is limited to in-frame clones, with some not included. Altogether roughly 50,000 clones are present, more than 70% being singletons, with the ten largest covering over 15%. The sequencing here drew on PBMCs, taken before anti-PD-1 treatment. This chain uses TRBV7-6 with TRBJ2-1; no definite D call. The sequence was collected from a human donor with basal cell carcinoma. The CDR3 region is CASSLLPTREYNEQFF. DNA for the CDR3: TGTGCCAGCAGCTTATTGCCTACAAGGGAATACAATGAGCAGTTCTTC.